Here is one T cell receptor (beta chain) with its context. Antigen specificity is unknown. The source of the sample is a study of STAT5B mutations in CD4+ large granular lymphocyte leukemia. Germline lookup yields CDR1 LGHNA and CDR2 YNFKEQ. Trimming took off 3 bases at V and 7 bases at J, with 19 bases between the two ends. The length of the CDR3 is 16 residues. Notes on the study in general: Patient CD4-sorted repertoires looked more clonal than healthy CD4+ repertoires, even without putative leukemic clones.

Sequencing was at survey level. Measured with immunoSEQ multiplex PCR; TCRdb has only the in-frame clones, and not every one. The sample lists about 24,000 clones, more than 70% seen once, with 0.5% to 0.65% in the top ten. This sequence joins TRBV4-2 and TRBJ2-1; D perhaps matches TRBD1 (6 bases). This sequence was found in a human donor in good health. Sequencing was carried out using CD4+ T cells from blood buffy coats. The CDR3 DNA reads as TGTGCCAGCAGCCAGAGGGGATCCGGAACAGGGAATGAGCAGTTCTTC. It yields the protein CASSQRGSGTGNEQFF.